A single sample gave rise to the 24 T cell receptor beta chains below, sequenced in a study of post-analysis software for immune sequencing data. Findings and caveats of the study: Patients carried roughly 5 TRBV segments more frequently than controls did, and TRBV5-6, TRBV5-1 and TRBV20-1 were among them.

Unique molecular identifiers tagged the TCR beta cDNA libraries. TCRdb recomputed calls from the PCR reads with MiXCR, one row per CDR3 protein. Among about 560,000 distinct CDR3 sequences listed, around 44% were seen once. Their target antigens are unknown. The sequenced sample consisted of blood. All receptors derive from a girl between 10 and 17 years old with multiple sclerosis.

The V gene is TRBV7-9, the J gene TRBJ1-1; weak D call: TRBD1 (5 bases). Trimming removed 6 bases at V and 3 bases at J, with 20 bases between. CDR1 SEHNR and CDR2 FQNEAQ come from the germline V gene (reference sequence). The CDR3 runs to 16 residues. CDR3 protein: CASRLTYGAADTEAFF. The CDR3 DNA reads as TGTGCCAGCAGGCTTACCTACGGGGCGGCCGACACTGAAGCTTTCTTT. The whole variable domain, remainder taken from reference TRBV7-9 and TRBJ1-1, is DTGVSQNPRHKITKRGQNVTFRCDPISEHNRLYWYRQTLGQGPEFLTYFQNEAQLEKSRLLSDRFSAERPKGSFSTLEIQRTEQGDSAMYLCASRLTYGAADTEAFFGQGTRLTVV.

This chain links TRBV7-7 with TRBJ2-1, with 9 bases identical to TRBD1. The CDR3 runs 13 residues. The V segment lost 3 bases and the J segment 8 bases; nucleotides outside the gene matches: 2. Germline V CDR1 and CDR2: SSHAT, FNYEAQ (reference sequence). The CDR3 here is CASSFTGGHEQFF. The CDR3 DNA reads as TGTGCCAGCAGCTTTACAGGGGGCCATGAGCAGTTCTTC.

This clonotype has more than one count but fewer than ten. CDR3 DNA: TGTGCCAGCAGCTTTCTAGCGGGAGATACGCAGTATTTT. Translation gives CASSFLAGDTQYF. The rearrangement joins TRBV7-9 to TRBJ2-3, with 8 bases aligning to TRBD2. After removal of 3 bases from V and 5 bases from J, the junction contained 1 base not matched to a gene. CDR1 is SEHNR, CDR2 FQNEAQ, per germline (reference sequence). This CDR3 spans 13 amino acids.

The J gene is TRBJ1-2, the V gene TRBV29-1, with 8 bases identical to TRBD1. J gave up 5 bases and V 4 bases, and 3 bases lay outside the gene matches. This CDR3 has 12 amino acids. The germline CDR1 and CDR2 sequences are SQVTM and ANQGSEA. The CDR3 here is CSVGDRGYGYTF. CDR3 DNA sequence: TGCAGCGTTGGCGACAGGGGTTATGGCTACACCTTC.

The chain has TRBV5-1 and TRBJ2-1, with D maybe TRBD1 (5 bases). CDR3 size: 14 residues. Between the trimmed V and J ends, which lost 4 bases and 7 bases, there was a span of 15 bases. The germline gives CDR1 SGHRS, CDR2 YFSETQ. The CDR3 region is CASSLAGMRNEQFF. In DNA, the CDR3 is TGCGCCAGCAGCCTCGCAGGGATGAGGAATGAGCAGTTCTTC. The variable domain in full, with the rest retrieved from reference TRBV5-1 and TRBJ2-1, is KAGVTQTPRYLIKTRGQQVTLSCSPISGHRSVSWYQQTPGQGLQFLFEYFSETQRNKGNFPGRFSGRQFSNSRSEMNVSTLELGDSALYLCASSLAGMRNEQFFGPGTRLTVL.

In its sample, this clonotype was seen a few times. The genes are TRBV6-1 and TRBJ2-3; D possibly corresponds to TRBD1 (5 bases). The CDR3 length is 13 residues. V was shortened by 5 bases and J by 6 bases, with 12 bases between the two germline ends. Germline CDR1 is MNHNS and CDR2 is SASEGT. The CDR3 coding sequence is TGTGCCAGCAGTCTTTTAGGGGCGGATACGCAGTATTTT. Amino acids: CASSLLGADTQYF.

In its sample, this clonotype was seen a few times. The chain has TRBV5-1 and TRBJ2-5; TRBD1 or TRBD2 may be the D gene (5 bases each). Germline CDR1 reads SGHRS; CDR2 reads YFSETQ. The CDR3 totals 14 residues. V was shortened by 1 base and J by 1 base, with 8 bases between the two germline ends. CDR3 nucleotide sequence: TGCGCCAGCAGCTTGTGGGGGACCCAAGAGACCCAGTACTTC. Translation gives CASSLWGTQETQYF.

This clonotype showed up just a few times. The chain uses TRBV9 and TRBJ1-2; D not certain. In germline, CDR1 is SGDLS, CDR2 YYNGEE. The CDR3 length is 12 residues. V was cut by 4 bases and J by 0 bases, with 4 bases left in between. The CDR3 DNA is TGTGCCAGCAGCCAATCTAACTATGGCTACACCTTC. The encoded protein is CASSQSNYGYTF. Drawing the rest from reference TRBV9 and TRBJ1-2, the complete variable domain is DSGVTQTPKHLITATGQRVTLRCSPRSGDLSVYWYQQSLDQGLQFLIQYYNGEERAKGNILERFSAQQFPDLHSELNLSSLELGDSALYFCASSQSNYGYTFGSGTRLTVV.

In DNA, the CDR3 is TGTGCCAGCAGCTTCCCCCGTAACTATGGCTACACCTTC. This sequence encodes CASSFPRNYGYTF. The V and J genes are TRBV7-6 and TRBJ1-2, with D unclear. Germline CDR1 and CDR2: SGHVS and FNYEAQ. The V gene lost 3 bases and the J gene lost 1 base, with 6 bases spanning the gap. This CDR3 comprises 13 residues.

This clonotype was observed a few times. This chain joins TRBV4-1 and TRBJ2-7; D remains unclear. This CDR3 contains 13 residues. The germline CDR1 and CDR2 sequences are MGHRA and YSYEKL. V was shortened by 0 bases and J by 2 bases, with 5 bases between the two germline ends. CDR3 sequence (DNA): TGCGCCAGCAGCCAAGATGAGGCCTACGAGCAGTACTTC. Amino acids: CASSQDEAYEQYF.

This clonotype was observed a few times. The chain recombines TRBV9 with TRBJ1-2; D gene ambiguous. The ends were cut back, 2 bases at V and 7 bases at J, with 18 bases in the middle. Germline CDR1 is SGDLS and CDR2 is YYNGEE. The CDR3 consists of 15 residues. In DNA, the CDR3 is TGTGCCAGCAGCGTGGGTCGGACGAGGACGTCTGGCTACACCTTC. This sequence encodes CASSVGRTRTSGYTF.

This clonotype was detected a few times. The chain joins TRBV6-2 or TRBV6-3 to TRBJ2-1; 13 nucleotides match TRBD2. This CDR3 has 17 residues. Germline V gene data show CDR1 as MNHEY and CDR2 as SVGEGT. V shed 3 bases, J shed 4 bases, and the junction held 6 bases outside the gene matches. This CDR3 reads CASSYGLAGAFYNEQFF. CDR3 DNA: TGTGCCAGCAGTTATGGACTAGCGGGAGCGTTTTACAATGAGCAGTTCTTC.

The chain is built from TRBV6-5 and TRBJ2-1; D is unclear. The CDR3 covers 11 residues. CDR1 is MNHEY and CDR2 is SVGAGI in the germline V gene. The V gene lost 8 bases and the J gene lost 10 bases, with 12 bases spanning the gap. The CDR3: CASYAAGEQFF. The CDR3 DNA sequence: TGTGCCAGCTACGCGGCTGGAGAGCAGTTCTTC.

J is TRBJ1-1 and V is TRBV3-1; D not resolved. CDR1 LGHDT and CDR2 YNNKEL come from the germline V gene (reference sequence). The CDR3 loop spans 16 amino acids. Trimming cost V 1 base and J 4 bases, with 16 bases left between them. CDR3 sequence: CASSQVDTGGSTEAFF. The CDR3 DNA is TGTGCCAGCAGCCAAGTCGATACGGGCGGTTCCACTGAAGCTTTCTTT.

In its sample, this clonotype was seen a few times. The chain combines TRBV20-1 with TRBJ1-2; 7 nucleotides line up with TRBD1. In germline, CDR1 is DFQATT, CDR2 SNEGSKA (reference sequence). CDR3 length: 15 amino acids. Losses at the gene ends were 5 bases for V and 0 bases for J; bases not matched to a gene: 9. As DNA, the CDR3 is TGCAGTGCTCGTTCAGGGGGGAACTCTAACTATGGCTACACCTTC. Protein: CSARSGGNSNYGYTF.

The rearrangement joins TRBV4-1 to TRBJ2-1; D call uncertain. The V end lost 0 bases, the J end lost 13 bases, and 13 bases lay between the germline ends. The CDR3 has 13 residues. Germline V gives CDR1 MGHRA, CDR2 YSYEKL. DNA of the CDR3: TGCGCCAGCAGCCAAGATAAGGAAGAGACCCAGTTCTTC. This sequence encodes CASSQDKEETQFF.

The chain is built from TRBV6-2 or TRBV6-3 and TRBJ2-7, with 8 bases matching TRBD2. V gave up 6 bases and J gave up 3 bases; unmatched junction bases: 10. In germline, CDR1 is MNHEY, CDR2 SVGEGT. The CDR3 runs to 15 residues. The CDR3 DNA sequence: TGTGCCAGCAGAGAAAGCGGGGGACTGTACTACGAGCAGTACTTC. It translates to CASRESGGLYYEQYF.

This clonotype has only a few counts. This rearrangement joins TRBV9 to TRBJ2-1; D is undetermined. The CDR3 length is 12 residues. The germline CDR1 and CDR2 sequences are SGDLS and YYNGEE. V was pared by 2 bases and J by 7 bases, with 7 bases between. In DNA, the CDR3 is TGTGCCAGCAGCGTCCAAGCAAATGAGCAGTTCTTC. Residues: CASSVQANEQFF.

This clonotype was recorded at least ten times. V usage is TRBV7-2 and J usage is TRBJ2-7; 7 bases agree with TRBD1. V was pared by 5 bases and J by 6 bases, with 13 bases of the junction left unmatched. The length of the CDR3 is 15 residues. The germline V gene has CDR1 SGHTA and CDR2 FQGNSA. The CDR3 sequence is CASSQRQGSSLEQYF. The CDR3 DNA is TGTGCCAGCAGCCAACGACAGGGATCCTCTCTCGAGCAGTACTTC.

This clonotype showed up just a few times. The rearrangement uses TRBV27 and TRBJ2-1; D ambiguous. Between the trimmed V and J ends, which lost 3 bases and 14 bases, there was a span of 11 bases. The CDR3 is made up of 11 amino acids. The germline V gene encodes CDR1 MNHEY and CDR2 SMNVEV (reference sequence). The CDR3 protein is CASSFGDWEFF. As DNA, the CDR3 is TGTGCCAGCAGTTTTGGCGATTGGGAGTTCTTC.

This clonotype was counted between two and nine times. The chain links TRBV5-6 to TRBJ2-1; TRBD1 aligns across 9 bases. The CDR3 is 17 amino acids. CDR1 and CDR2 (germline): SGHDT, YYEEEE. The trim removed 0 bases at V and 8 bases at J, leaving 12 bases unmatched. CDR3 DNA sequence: TGTGCCAGCAGCTTGGAGTATTGGGACAGGGATAAGGATGAGCAGTTCTTC. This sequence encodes CASSLEYWDRDKDEQFF.

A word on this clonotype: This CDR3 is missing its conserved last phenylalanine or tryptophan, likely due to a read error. Here the CDR3 DNA reads TGCGCCAGCAGCCAATCTGTAGGACCGAGGGACTATGGCTACACCTGC. It yields the protein CASSQSVGPRDYGYTC. The chain carries TRBV4-1 and TRBJ1-2; D ambiguous. V was clipped by 2 bases and J by 3 bases, with 16 bases between them. Germline loops: CDR1 MGHRA, CDR2 YSYEKL. CDR3 length: 16 residues.

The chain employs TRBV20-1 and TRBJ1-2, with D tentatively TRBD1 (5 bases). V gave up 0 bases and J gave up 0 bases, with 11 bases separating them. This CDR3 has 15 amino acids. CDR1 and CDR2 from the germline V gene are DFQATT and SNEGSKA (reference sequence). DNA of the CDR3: TGCAGTGCTAGAGATCATGACAGTGCTAACTATGGCTACACCTTC. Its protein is CSARDHDSANYGYTF.

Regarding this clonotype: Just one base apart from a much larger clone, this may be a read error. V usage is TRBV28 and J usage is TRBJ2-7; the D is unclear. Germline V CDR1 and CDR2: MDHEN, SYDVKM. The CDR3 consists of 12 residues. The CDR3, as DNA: TGTGTCAGCAGTTTTGGGTCCTACGAGCAGTACTTC. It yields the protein CVSSFGSYEQYF.